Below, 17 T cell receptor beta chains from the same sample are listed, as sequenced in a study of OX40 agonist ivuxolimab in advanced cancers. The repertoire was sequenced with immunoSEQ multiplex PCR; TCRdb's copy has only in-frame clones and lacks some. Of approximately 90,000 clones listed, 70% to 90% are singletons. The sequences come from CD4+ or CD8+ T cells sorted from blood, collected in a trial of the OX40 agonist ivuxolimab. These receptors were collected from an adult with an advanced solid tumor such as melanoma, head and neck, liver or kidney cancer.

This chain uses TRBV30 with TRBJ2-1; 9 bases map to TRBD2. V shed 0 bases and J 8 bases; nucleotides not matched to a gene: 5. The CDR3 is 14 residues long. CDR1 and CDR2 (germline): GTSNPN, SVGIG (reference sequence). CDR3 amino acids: CAWSVKGLADEQFF. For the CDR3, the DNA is TGTGCCTGGAGTGTAAAGGGACTAGCAGATGAGCAGTTCTTC. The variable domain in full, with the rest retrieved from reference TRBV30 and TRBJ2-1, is SQTIHQWPATLVQPVGSPLSLECTVEGTSNPNLYWYRQAAGRGLQLLFYSVGIGQISSEVPQNLSASRPQDRQFILSSKKLLLSDSGFYLCAWSVKGLADEQFFGPGTRLTVL.

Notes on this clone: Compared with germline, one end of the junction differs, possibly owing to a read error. The CDR3 sequence: CASTEGGQNYGYTF. The CDR3, as DNA: TGTGCCAGCACTGAAGGGGGGCAAAACTATGGCTACACCTTC. The chain recombines TRBV25-1 with TRBJ1-2, with D tentatively TRBD1 (6 bases). Germline assignment: CDR1 MGHDK and CDR2 SYGVNS. The CDR3 extends over 14 amino acids.

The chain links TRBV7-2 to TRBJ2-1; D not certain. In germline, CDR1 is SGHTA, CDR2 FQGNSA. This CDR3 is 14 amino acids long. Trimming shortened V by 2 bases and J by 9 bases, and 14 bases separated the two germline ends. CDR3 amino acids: CASSLTPTPIEQFF. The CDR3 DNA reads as TGTGCCAGCAGCTTAACCCCCACCCCCATTGAGCAGTTCTTC.

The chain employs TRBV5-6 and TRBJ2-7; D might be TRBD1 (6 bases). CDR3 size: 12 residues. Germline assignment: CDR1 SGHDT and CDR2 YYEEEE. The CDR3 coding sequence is TGTGCGACCTACGACAGGCGCCCGGGGCAGTACTTC. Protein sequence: CATYDRRPGQYF.

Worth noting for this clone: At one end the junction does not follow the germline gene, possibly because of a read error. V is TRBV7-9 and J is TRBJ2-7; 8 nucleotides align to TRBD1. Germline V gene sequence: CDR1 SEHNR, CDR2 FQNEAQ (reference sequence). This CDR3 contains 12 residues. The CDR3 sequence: CASSNAASDRDF. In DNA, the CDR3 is TGTGCCAGCAGCAATGCCGCCTCGGACAGGGACTTC. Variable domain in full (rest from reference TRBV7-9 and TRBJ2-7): DTGVSQNPRHKITKRGQNVTFRCDPISEHNRLYWYRQTLGQGPEFLTYFQNEAQLEKSRLLSDRFSAERPKGSFSTLEIQRTEQGDSAMYLCASSNAASDRDFGPGTRLTVT.

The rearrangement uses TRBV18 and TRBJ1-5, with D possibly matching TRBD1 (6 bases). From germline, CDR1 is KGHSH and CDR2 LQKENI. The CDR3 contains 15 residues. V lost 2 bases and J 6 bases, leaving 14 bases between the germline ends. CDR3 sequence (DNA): TGTGCCAGCTCACCAGACGGACAGCCTTCTCAGCCCCAGCATTTT. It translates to CASSPDGQPSQPQHF. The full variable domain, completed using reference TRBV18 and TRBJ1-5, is NAGVMQNPRHLVRRRGQEARLRCSPMKGHSHVYWYRQLPEEGLKFMVYLQKENIIDESGMPKERFSAEFPKEGPSILRIQQVVRGDSAAYFCASSPDGQPSQPQHFGDGTRLSIL.

CDR3 sequence (DNA): TGCAGCGTTGGGGAGGGGGGCACAGATACGCAGTATTTT. It codes for CSVGEGGTDTQYF. The chain is built from TRBV29-1 and TRBJ2-3; TRBD2 might be the D (7 bases). The CDR3 sequence is 13 residues long. CDR1 is SQVTM and CDR2 is ANQGSEA in the germline V gene. The V end lost 4 bases, the J end lost 1 base, and 9 bases lay between the germline ends.

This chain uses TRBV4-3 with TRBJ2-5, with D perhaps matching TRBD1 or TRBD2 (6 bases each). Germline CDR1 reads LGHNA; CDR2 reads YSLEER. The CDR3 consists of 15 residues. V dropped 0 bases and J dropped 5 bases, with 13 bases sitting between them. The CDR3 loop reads CASSQDPGASETQYF. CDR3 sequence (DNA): TGCGCCAGCAGCCAAGACCCGGGGGCGAGTGAGACCCAGTACTTC.

The CDR3 DNA sequence: TGTGCCAGCAGCTCCGGAGGGACTGGGGGAAACACCATATATTTT. Its translation: CASSSGGTGGNTIYF. J is TRBJ1-3 and V is TRBV7-2, with D possibly being TRBD1 (5 bases). Germline CDR1 is SGHTA and CDR2 is FQGNSA. The CDR3 runs 15 residues. Trimming removed 4 bases from V and 4 bases from J, with 14 bases in between.

In DNA, the CDR3 is TGTGCCAGCGCCGGTGATAGCAATCAGCCCCAGCATTTT. It codes for CASAGDSNQPQHF. The V call is TRBV4-2, the J call TRBJ1-5; D is unclear. V gave up 8 bases and J gave up 0 bases, with 8 bases separating them. The germline V gene encodes CDR1 LGHNA and CDR2 YNFKEQ. The CDR3 has 13 amino acids.

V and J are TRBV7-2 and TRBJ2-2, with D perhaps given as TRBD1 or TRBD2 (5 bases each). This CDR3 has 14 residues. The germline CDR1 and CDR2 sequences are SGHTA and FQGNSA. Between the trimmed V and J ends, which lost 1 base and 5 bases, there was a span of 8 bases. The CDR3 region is CASSLEWGTGELFF. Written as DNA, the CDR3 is TGTGCCAGCAGCTTAGAGTGGGGGACCGGGGAGCTGTTTTTT.

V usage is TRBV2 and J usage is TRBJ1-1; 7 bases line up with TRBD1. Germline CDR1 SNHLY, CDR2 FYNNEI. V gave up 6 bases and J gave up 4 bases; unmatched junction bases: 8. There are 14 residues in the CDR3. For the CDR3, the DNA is TGTGCCAGCAGCGCGACAGGGCCAAGCACTGAAGCTTTCTTT. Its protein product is CASSATGPSTEAFF.

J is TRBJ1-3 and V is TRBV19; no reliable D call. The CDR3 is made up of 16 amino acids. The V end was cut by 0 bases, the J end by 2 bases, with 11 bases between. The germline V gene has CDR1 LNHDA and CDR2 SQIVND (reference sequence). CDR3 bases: TGTGCCAGTAGTATAGAAGGTGGGTTCGCTGGAAACACCATATATTTT. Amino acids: CASSIEGGFAGNTIYF.

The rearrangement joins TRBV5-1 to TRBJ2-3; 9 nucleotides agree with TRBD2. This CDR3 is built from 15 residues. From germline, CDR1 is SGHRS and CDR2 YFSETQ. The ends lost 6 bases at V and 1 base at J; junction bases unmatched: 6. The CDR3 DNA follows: TGCGCCAGCAATCCTGGCGGGGGGGGCACAGATACGCAGTATTTT. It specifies CASNPGGGGTDTQYF.

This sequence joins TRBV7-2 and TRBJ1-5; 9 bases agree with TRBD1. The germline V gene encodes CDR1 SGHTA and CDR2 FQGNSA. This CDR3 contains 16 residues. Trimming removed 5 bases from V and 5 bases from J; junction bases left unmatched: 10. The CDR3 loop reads CASSPSGGQGHQPQHF. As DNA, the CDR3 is TGTGCCAGCAGCCCGAGCGGGGGACAGGGCCATCAGCCCCAGCATTTT.

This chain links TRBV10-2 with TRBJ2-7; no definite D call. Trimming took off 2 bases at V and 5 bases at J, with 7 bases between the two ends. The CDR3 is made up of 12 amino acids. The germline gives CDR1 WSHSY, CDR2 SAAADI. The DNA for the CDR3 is TGCGCCAGCAGTGAGGCGTATGACGAGCAGTACTTC. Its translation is CASSEAYDEQYF.

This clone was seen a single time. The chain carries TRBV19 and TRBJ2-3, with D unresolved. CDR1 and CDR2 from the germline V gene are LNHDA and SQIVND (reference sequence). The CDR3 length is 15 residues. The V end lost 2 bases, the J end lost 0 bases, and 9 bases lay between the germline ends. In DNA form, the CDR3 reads TGTGCCAGTAGTATAATTTTGGAAAGCACAGATACGCAGTATTTT. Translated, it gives CASSIILESTDTQYF.